This T cell receptor (beta chain) was retrieved from a study of cytomegalovirus exposure and HLA in healthy donors. Regarding the study as a whole: Fewer N-insertions (relative to the approximately 700-donor mean) were reportedly seen in an Asian-associated ancestry cluster in a later analysis.

The PCR made use of 60 Vbeta and 13 Jbeta primers. Only in-frame clones appear in the TCRdb table, and some are missing; sequencing was by immunoSEQ multiplex PCR. The sample data list 100,000 to 150,000 clones. As for this clone: What it recognizes is unknown.

Trimming took off 3 bases at V and 7 bases at J, with 16 bases between the two ends. This CDR3 is built from 15 residues. Per the germline V gene, CDR1 is SGHTA and CDR2 is FQGTGA. Sequenced material: PBMCs. The TCR sequence derives from a middle-aged woman in good health and CMV-seropositive. This rearrangement joins TRBV7-3 to TRBJ2-1, with D perhaps matching TRBD2 (6 bases). CDR3 sequence: CASSFRERLWNEQFF. CDR3 nucleotides: TGTGCCAGCAGCTTCCGGGAGCGGCTCTGGAATGAGCAGTTCTTC.